Listed below are T cell receptor beta chains from one sample, sequenced in a study of T cell responses to AZD1222 COVID-19 vaccine. Method: immunoSEQ multiplex PCR; TCRdb's copy keeps in-frame clones and lacks some. The table has about 120,000 clones, around 92% seen once. The specimen was peripheral blood, collected 28 days after the second AZD1222 dose. These receptors were taken from an adult who received the AZD1222 COVID-19 vaccine. The CDR3 runs from the conserved cysteine through the conserved F or W. Each record gives: CDR3 DNA, CDR3 protein, J gene, V gene, D gene, clone size. A D gene is named only where the DNA matches it firmly. Clone sizes are given selectively: once, few, many, or a class where the clone is expanded.

TGTGCCAGCAGCAATGGGTGGGGCCTCTATGGCTACACCTTC | CASSNGWGLYGYTF | TRBJ1-2 | TRBV21-1 | - | -
TGTGCCAGCAGCTCGGGTGTGCGGGACAGGGGAGGCACTGAAGCTTTCTTT | CASSSGVRDRGGTEAFF | TRBJ1-1 | TRBV7-9 | TRBD1 | -
TGTGCCAGCGGTTCACAACAGGGTATCGGGGAGCTGTTTTTT | CASGSQQGIGELFF | TRBJ2-2 | TRBV7-9 | - | -
TGCAGCGTTACCCAATGGGAGACCCAGTACTTC | CSVTQWETQYF | TRBJ2-5 | TRBV29-1 | - | once
TGTGCCAGCAGTCCGCTACAGGGAACTGAAGCTTTCTTT | CASSPLQGTEAFF | TRBJ1-1 | TRBV6-5 | - | once
TGCGCCAGCAGCTTGTTTGTTGGCACTAGCGGGAGGGCCCGACCAGATACGCAGTATTTT | CASSLFVGTSGRARPDTQYF | TRBJ2-3 | TRBV5-1 | TRBD2 | -
TGTGCCAGCAGCTTAACTCGACAGGTCGACTATGTGGACTTC | CASSLTRQVDYVDF | TRBJ2-5 | TRBV7-2 | - | -
TGCGCCAGCAGCCCCGGACAGGTAGGGGCCTACGAGCAGTACTTC | CASSPGQVGAYEQYF | TRBJ2-7 | TRBV4-1 | TRBD1 | -
TGTGCCAGCACAAAGTGGGAGGGCGGCACTGAAGCTTTCTTT | CASTKWEGGTEAFF | TRBJ1-1 | TRBV7-8 | - | -
TGTGCCAGTAGTATTTCTGGGGGAAGAAACATTCAGTACTTC | CASSISGGRNIQYF | TRBJ2-4 | TRBV19 | - | -
TGTGCCAGCAGCAATTGCACTATCCGGGAACAGGGGACCTCCTATAATTCACCCCTCCACTTT | CASSNCTIREQGTSYNSPLHF | TRBJ1-6 | TRBV21-1 | - | once
TGTGCCAGCAGCGACGGACAGGGAAATAATTCACCCCTCCACTTT | CASSDGQGNNSPLHF | TRBJ1-6 | TRBV5-8 | TRBD1 | -
TGCGCCAGCAGCTTGGCGGGGAGCGCCTACAATGAGCAGTTCTTC | CASSLAGSAYNEQFF | TRBJ2-1 | TRBV5-1 | - | -
TGTGCCAGCAGCTTAGGAACTTATAGCAATCAGCCCCAGCATTTT | CASSLGTYSNQPQHF | TRBJ1-5 | TRBV7-8 | - | -
TGTGCCAGCAGCTTAGGGGACAGGGAATCCGAGCAGTACTTC | CASSLGDRESEQYF | TRBJ2-7 | TRBV7-2 | TRBD1 | -
TGTGCCAGCAGGGAGCCCTCGAACACCGGGGAGCTGTTTTTT | CASREPSNTGELFF | TRBJ2-2 | TRBV6-5 | - | -
TGTGCCAGCAGCCTCCCGGATTATTACGAGCAGTACTTC | CASSLPDYYEQYF | TRBJ2-7 | TRBV3-1/TRBV3-2 | - | -
TGTGCCAGCAGTTTGGACAGGGGCCGTGGCTACACCTTC | CASSLDRGRGYTF | TRBJ1-2 | TRBV12-3/TRBV12-4 | TRBD1 | once
TGTGCCAGCAGTCTAACCAGGGGGCGAGTGGGCGAGCAGTACTTC | CASSLTRGRVGEQYF | TRBJ2-7 | TRBV6-2/TRBV6-3 | TRBD1 | -
TGTGCCAGCAGTGAAAGTAGGGGACGAAGCACAGATACGCAGTATTTT | CASSESRGRSTDTQYF | TRBJ2-3 | TRBV25-1 | - | -
TGTGCCAGCAGCGTATATGGCAACACCGGGGAGCTGTTTTTT | CASSVYGNTGELFF | TRBJ2-2 | TRBV9 | - | -
TGTGCCAGTAACCCTGGATGGGGTGGGACAGATACGCAGTATTTT | CASNPGWGGTDTQYF | TRBJ2-3 | TRBV19 | - | once
TGCAGCGTTGAAGCCCCCGCGGGACGGAGCACAGATACGCAGTATTTT | CSVEAPAGRSTDTQYF | TRBJ2-3 | TRBV29-1 | - | few
TGTGCCAGCAGTCCATCCCCGGGAAGGGAAACTGAAGCTTTCTTT | CASSPSPGRETEAFF | TRBJ1-1 | TRBV6-5 | - | -
TGTGCCAGCAGTTACCAGGGGGCTAATGAAAAACTGTTTTTT | CASSYQGANEKLFF | TRBJ1-4 | TRBV6-6 | TRBD1 | -
TGTGCCAGCAGGTTTCACGGGACAGTCTATGGCTACACCTTC | CASRFHGTVYGYTF | TRBJ1-2 | TRBV28 | TRBD1 | -
TGTGCCAGCAGCGGGGACAGCTCTCTCGAGCAGTACTTC | CASSGDSSLEQYF | TRBJ2-7 | TRBV2 | TRBD1 | -
TGTGCCAGCAGCACGGACACGTCCTATGGCTACACCTTC | CASSTDTSYGYTF | TRBJ1-2 | TRBV7-8 | - | -
TGTGCCAGCAGCATGACACAGGCAAATGAAAAACTGTTTTTT | CASSMTQANEKLFF | TRBJ1-4 | TRBV9 | - | -
TGCGCCAGCAGCTCGTCTACCGCATGGGGGACGAATGGCTACACCTTC | CASSSSTAWGTNGYTF | TRBJ1-2 | TRBV5-1 | - | -
TGCGCCAGCAGCCACTCGGGTCCCTACGAGCAGTACTTC | CASSHSGPYEQYF | TRBJ2-7 | TRBV5-1 | - | -
TGTGCCAGCAGTCTTATAACTAGCCCAGTGCCATACGAGCAGTACTTC | CASSLITSPVPYEQYF | TRBJ2-7 | TRBV6-6 | - | few
TGTGCCAGCAGCCAAGAAGGGGGACTAGCGGCTTTCGAGCAGTACTTC | CASSQEGGLAAFEQYF | TRBJ2-7 | TRBV4-2 | TRBD2 | -
TGTGCCAGCAGCTTCAGGAGTTCCGATAATGGCTACACCTTC | CASSFRSSDNGYTF | TRBJ1-2 | TRBV7-9 | - | -
TGTGCCAGCAGTGAAAAGACGGGACTAGCGGGAGGGAAACAGTACTTC | CASSEKTGLAGGKQYF | TRBJ2-7 | TRBV6-1 | TRBD2 | -
TGTGCCAGTCGCCCGGGATTCGACGGCGACGAGCAGTACTTC | CASRPGFDGDEQYF | TRBJ2-7 | TRBV7-2 | - | -
TGTGCCAGCAGCTTGTACGGGGGGCAAGATACGCAGTATTTT | CASSLYGGQDTQYF | TRBJ2-3 | TRBV7-2 | - | few
TGTGCCAGCTCACCGGGGGTCGGGACCCTTCATCAGCCCCAGCATTTT | CASSPGVGTLHQPQHF | TRBJ1-5 | TRBV18 | - | -